A single sample is the source of the 22 T cell receptor beta chains below, sequenced in a study of T cells after posttransplantation cyclophosphamide. Here immunoSEQ multiplex PCR was the method, and the copy in TCRdb shows in-frame clones only, minus some. The repertoire shows some 23,000 clones, none seen only once; the top ten take about 4.2%. The sample taken for sequencing was PBMCs. These receptors all stem from a woman aged 45-59 years in good health, CMV-negative, and a related stem cell transplant donor.

This clone was picked up many times. The chain couples TRBV5-1 to TRBJ1-1, with D maybe TRBD1 (6 bases). CDR3 length: 16 residues. V lost 0 bases to trimming and J lost 2 bases, with 14 bases between them. CDR1 is SGHRS, CDR2 YFSETQ, per germline. CDR3 protein: CASSLVPRQVNTEAFF. The CDR3 DNA follows: TGCGCCAGCAGCTTGGTTCCGAGACAGGTTAACACTGAAGCTTTCTTT.

This clone came up many times. The V gene is TRBV7-9, the J gene TRBJ1-1; D may be TRBD1 (6 bases). V was clipped by 2 bases and J by 0 bases, with 13 bases between them. The CDR3 consists of 16 residues. Germline V gene data show CDR1 as SEHNR and CDR2 as FQNEAQ (reference sequence). CDR3 bases: TGTGCCAGCAGCTTAATACAGGGATATATGAACACTGAAGCTTTCTTT. This translates into CASSLIQGYMNTEAFF.

This clone appeared many times. This sequence joins TRBV11-2 and TRBJ2-1; D is unclear. Germline CDR1 and CDR2: SGHAT and FQNNGV. V gave up 5 bases and J gave up 1 base, with 18 bases separating them. CDR3 length equals 17 residues. In DNA, the CDR3 is TGTGCCAGCAGCCTCATAACAGATATGATTTCCTACAATGAGCAGTTCTTC. Its translation: CASSLITDMISYNEQFF.

This clone occurred many times. The V call is TRBV4-1, the J call TRBJ2-1, with D possibly being TRBD2 (6 bases). V gave up 1 base and J gave up 0 bases, with 7 bases separating them. The CDR3 is 15 residues long. The germline CDR1 and CDR2 sequences are MGHRA and YSYEKL. For the CDR3, the DNA is TGCGCCAGCAGCCAAGTCGGGGGCTCCTACAATGAGCAGTTCTTC. Protein sequence: CASSQVGGSYNEQFF.

This clone has a count of ten or more. The chain is built from TRBV5-1 and TRBJ2-1; 9 nucleotides align to TRBD2. The germline V gene encodes CDR1 SGHRS and CDR2 YFSETQ. The CDR3 runs 14 residues. V was clipped by 5 bases and J by 8 bases; unmatched bases: 8. The CDR3 DNA follows: TGCGCCAGCAGGTCGGCTAGCGGGAATTATGAGCAGTTCTTC. It specifies CASRSASGNYEQFF. The full variable domain, rest sourced from reference TRBV5-1 and TRBJ2-1, is KAGVTQTPRYLIKTRGQQVTLSCSPISGHRSVSWYQQTPGQGLQFLFEYFSETQRNKGNFPGRFSGRQFSNSRSEMNVSTLELGDSALYLCASRSASGNYEQFFGPGTRLTVL.

This clone came up many times. V gene TRBV19 combines with J gene TRBJ2-4; 7 bases are shared with TRBD2. J lost 6 bases, V lost 7 bases, and 9 bases had no gene match. CDR1 and CDR2 from the germline V gene are LNHDA and SQIVND (reference sequence). This CDR3 contains 14 residues. In nucleotides, the CDR3 is TGTGCCAGTACCAACCCGGGACTAATAAACATTCAGTACTTC. Translated, it gives CASTNPGLINIQYF.

This clone was counted at least ten times. The chain has TRBV2 and TRBJ2-7; D might be TRBD1 (6 bases). The germline V and J ends were trimmed by 1 base and 2 bases, with 12 bases remaining between them. This CDR3 has 15 amino acids. Germline V CDR1 and CDR2: SNHLY, FYNNEI. The CDR3 coding sequence is TGTGCCAGCAGTGAAGTAACAGGGCCGACCTACGAGCAGTACTTC. Translating gives CASSEVTGPTYEQYF.

This clone has at least ten counts. The chain joins TRBV10-3 to TRBJ1-4; possibly TRBD1 for D (5 bases). Germline values: CDR1 ENHRY, CDR2 SYGVKD. There are 13 residues in the CDR3. Trimming shortened V by 0 bases and J by 10 bases, and 9 bases separated the two germline ends. The CDR3 sequence is CAISESGGGKLFF. CDR3 DNA: TGTGCCATCAGTGAGTCCGGGGGGGGAAAACTGTTTTTT.

This clone was recorded at least ten times. The CDR3 coding sequence is TGCGCCAGCAGCTCTATGGGTGTGGGACAGGGCGGTGACTATGGCTACACCTTC. It encodes CASSSMGVGQGGDYGYTF. The chain combines TRBV5-1 with TRBJ1-2; the match to TRBD1 covers 9 bases. Germline CDR1 and CDR2: SGHRS and YFSETQ. With 3 bases clipped from V and 3 bases from J, the junction kept 15 bases outside the gene matches. This CDR3 comprises 18 residues.

This clone appeared many times. V and J are TRBV6-1 and TRBJ1-5, with TRBD1 matching 9 bases. From germline, CDR1 is MNHNS and CDR2 SASEGT. This CDR3 contains 15 residues. V shed 4 bases and J 7 bases; nucleotides not matched to a gene: 8. CDR3 loop: CASSAGTGRYQPQHF. DNA of the CDR3: TGTGCCAGCAGTGCCGGGACAGGGAGGTACCAGCCCCAGCATTTT.

This clone has at least ten counts. The chain recombines TRBV10-3 with TRBJ2-2, with TRBD2 matching 7 bases. V lost 8 bases, J lost 3 bases, and 9 bases stayed unmatched. Per germline, CDR1 ENHRY and CDR2 SYGVKD. The CDR3 loop spans 15 amino acids. The CDR3 region has the DNA TGTGCCATCGGGCAAGCGGGAAGGGACACCGGGGAGCTGTTTTTT. Amino acid sequence: CAIGQAGRDTGELFF.

This clone was observed at least ten times. The chain employs TRBV9 and TRBJ2-7; TRBD1 agrees at 11 bases. This CDR3 region has 18 residues. After removal of 3 bases from V and 2 bases from J, the junction contained 13 bases not matched to a gene. The germline V gene encodes CDR1 SGDLS and CDR2 YYNGEE. The CDR3 reads CASSAGQGAGANPYEQYF. CDR3 nucleotides: TGTGCCAGCAGCGCCGGACAGGGGGCGGGTGCGAACCCCTACGAGCAGTACTTC. The full variable domain, rest sourced from reference TRBV9 and TRBJ2-7, is DSGVTQTPKHLITATGQRVTLRCSPRSGDLSVYWYQQSLDQGLQFLIQYYNGEERAKGNILERFSAQQFPDLHSELNLSSLELGDSALYFCASSAGQGAGANPYEQYFGPGTRLTVT.

This clone was observed at least ten times. V and J are TRBV5-1 and TRBJ2-7; 7 bases are a match to TRBD1. The CDR3 is made up of 14 amino acids. Germline V gives CDR1 SGHRS, CDR2 YFSETQ. V gave up 4 bases and J gave up 0 bases; unmatched junction bases: 4. CDR3 coding DNA: TGCGCCAGCAGCCATCGGGACAGCTCCTACGAGCAGTACTTC. Encoded protein: CASSHRDSSYEQYF.

At least ten counts were recorded for this clone. The chain joins TRBV4-1 to TRBJ1-1, with D possibly TRBD1 on 5 matching bases. V lost 4 bases and J 2 bases, leaving 17 bases between the germline ends. The CDR3 runs 16 residues. Germline loops: CDR1 MGHRA, CDR2 YSYEKL. Here the CDR3 reads CASSPNTGDLNTEAFF. The CDR3 coding sequence is TGCGCCAGCAGCCCGAATACAGGAGACCTCAACACTGAAGCTTTCTTT.

In its sample, this clone was seen many times. The V gene is TRBV2, the J gene TRBJ2-7; no reliable D call. Trimming shortened V by 7 bases and J by 4 bases, and 11 bases separated the two germline ends. This CDR3 contains 12 residues. The germline gives CDR1 SNHLY, CDR2 FYNNEI. Written as DNA, the CDR3 is TGTGCCAGCACTCCCTTAAAATACGAGCAGTACTTC. This gives the protein CASTPLKYEQYF.

The chain uses TRBV27 and TRBJ2-1; TRBD2 matches at 11 bases. Trimming cost V 5 bases and J 9 bases; bases outside gene matches: 15. CDR3 length: 17 residues. Germline values: CDR1 MNHEY, CDR2 SMNVEV (reference sequence). CDR3 loop: CASSLGVLAGVRSEQFF. CDR3 nucleotides: TGTGCCAGCAGTCTTGGGGTACTAGCGGGAGTTAGGAGTGAGCAGTTCTTC.

This clone was seen repeatedly, ten times or more. The chain carries TRBV6-5 and TRBJ2-7, with TRBD2 as a possible D gene (5 bases). The germline V and J ends were trimmed by 6 bases and 5 bases, with 17 bases remaining between them. The CDR3 runs 14 residues. Germline values: CDR1 MNHEY, CDR2 SVGAGI. The CDR3 spells CASSLPGRVHEQYF. CDR3 coding DNA: TGTGCCAGCAGCCTGCCGGGAAGGGTCCACGAGCAGTACTTC.

This clone has at least ten counts. This chain connects TRBV29-1 to TRBJ2-2; TRBD2 aligns across 7 bases. CDR1 is SQVTM and CDR2 is ANQGSEA in the germline V gene. V lost 3 bases, J lost 4 bases, and 8 bases stayed unmatched. CDR3 length: 15 residues. The CDR3 here is CSVDESSGSTGELFF. The CDR3 bases are TGCAGCGTTGACGAGTCTAGCGGCTCCACCGGGGAGCTGTTTTTT.

Notes on this clone: This sequence may be a read error, since a much larger clone differs from it by one base. The chain uses TRBV19 and TRBJ2-1; D is undetermined. Germline V gives CDR1 LNHDA, CDR2 SQIVND (reference sequence). The CDR3 sequence is 13 residues long. Trimming cost V 6 bases and J 4 bases, with 10 bases left between them. The CDR3 DNA sequence: TGTGCCAGTAGGGCGGAAAAATACAATGAGCAGTTCTTC. This codes for CASRAEKYNEQFF.

This clone showed up many times. The chain recombines TRBV19 with TRBJ1-3; D is perhaps TRBD1 (5 bases). CDR1 and CDR2 from the germline V gene are LNHDA and SQIVND (reference sequence). V lost 3 bases and J 2 bases, leaving 11 bases between the germline ends. This CDR3 is built from 15 residues. The DNA of the CDR3 is TGTGCCAGTAGTATCGAGTTACAGGCTGGAAACACCATATATTTT. This translates into CASSIELQAGNTIYF.

This clone was found many times. The genes are TRBV28 and TRBJ2-3; 7 bases match TRBD1. There are 16 residues in the CDR3. With V trimmed by 8 bases and J by 1 base, 12 bases remained unmatched. Germline lookup yields CDR1 MDHEN and CDR2 SYDVKM. CDR3 residues: CASPETAGGCTDTQYF. CDR3 bases: TGTGCCAGCCCCGAAACGGCAGGGGGATGCACAGATACGCAGTATTTT. Based on the CDR3 plus reference TRBV28 and TRBJ2-3, the full variable domain is DVKVTQSSRYLVKRTGEKVFLECVQDMDHENMFWYRQDPGLGLRLIYFSYDVKMKEKGDIPEGYSVSREKKERFSLILESASTNQTSMYLCASPETAGGCTDTQYFGPGTRLTVL.

This clone was observed many times. The rearrangement links TRBV7-8 to TRBJ1-3, with TRBD1 matching 12 bases. Trimming at V came to 1 base and at J to 4 bases, leaving 5 bases not matched to a gene. This CDR3 has 17 amino acids. Germline values: CDR1 SGHVS, CDR2 FQNEAQ. CDR3 bases: TGTGCCAGCAGCTTAGGGGGACAGGGGGCGTCCGGAAACACCATATATTTT. This codes for CASSLGGQGASGNTIYF.